This TCR beta chain was retrieved from a study of neurological immune-mediated disorders. The study's findings and limits: There was no association between the multiple sclerosis repertoire cluster and any clinical or MRI feature. The repertoires of 18 of 34 multiple sclerosis patients were placed by phylogenetic grouping in a single related-CDR3 cluster, which may be a signature.

In this sample, this clonotype turned up many times. Its specificity is not known. Stored at -80 C, 2 million PBMCs were the source of the unsorted libraries. The CDR3 sequence is 13 residues long. The germline V and J ends were trimmed by 3 bases and 1 base, with 5 bases remaining between them. The V gene's germline CDR1 is SGDLS and CDR2 YYNGEE. With 10-nucleotide random UMIs included, cDNA was synthesized by 5'RACE. Via MiXCR, TCRdb re-called the 5' RACE reads, giving one row per CDR3 protein. The table includes 100,000 or so distinct CDR3 sequences, around 3.3% detected once. The gene calls are TRBV9 and TRBJ1-3; unclear D gene. The TCR was taken from a young woman with multiple sclerosis. The material sequenced was PBMCs. The CDR3 region is CASSAGSGNTIYF. The DNA of the CDR3 is TGTGCCAGCAGCGCAGGATCTGGAAACACCATATATTTT.